These T cell receptor beta chains were read from a single sample in a study of CD8+ T cells in alopecia areata. Repertoires were generated with immunoSEQ multiplex PCR, while TCRdb's copy carries only in-frame clones and drops some. This table holds about 140,000 clones, about 85% found once. The sequencing here drew on CD8+ T cells sorted from blood, taken at week 4, from a patient treated with tofacitinib. The receptors stem from a human donor with alopecia areata. Both conserved end residues are part of each CDR3. D genes are given only for firm matches. Clone size appears in some rows only: once, few, many, or a class for an expanded clone.

v_gene	len	d_gene	j_gene	abundance	CDR3aa	CDR3nt
TRBV29-1	14	-	TRBJ2-3	-	CSGTSEQGTDTQYF	TGCAGCGGAACCTCCGAGCAGGGCACAGATACGCAGTATTTT
TRBV27	14	-	TRBJ2-1	-	CASSFEGAGNEQFF	TGTGCCAGCAGTTTTGAAGGGGCTGGGAATGAGCAGTTCTTC
TRBV18	15	TRBD1	TRBJ2-7	once	CASSPGQGTAYEQYF	TGTGCCAGCTCACCTGGACAGGGGACAGCCTACGAGCAGTACTTC
TRBV5-1	15	TRBD1	TRBJ2-7	-	CASSSRQGISYEQYF	TGCGCCAGCAGCTCTAGACAGGGAATCTCCTACGAGCAGTACTTC
TRBV9	12	-	TRBJ1-1	-	CASSVSDTEAFF	TGTGCCAGCAGCGTAAGTGACACTGAAGCTTTCTTT
TRBV19	12	-	TRBJ2-7	once	CASSIGNYEQYF	TGTGCCAGTAGTATCGGAAACTACGAGCAGTACTTC
TRBV30	13	-	TRBJ2-7	-	CAWSTGISYEQYF	TGTGCCTGGAGTACTGGGATCTCCTACGAGCAGTACTTC
TRBV29-1	13	-	TRBJ1-2	-	CSVGVSEGYGYTF	TGCAGCGTTGGGGTGAGCGAAGGGTATGGCTACACCTTC
TRBV14	17	-	TRBJ2-7	-	CASSQEGVGRSTYEQYF	TGTGCCAGCAGCCAAGAGGGGGTGGGCAGGAGCACCTACGAGCAGTACTTC
TRBV29-1	13	-	TRBJ1-1	-	CSVVEGAGTEAFF	TGCAGCGTTGTTGAGGGCGCGGGCACTGAAGCTTTCTTT
TRBV9	16	TRBD1	TRBJ2-7	-	CASSGLSDRGPYEQYF	TGTGCCAGCAGCGGCCTCAGTGACAGGGGCCCCTACGAGCAGTACTTC
TRBV2	15	-	TRBJ2-7	-	CASILAGGTAGEQYF	-
TRBV29-1	14	-	TRBJ2-7	-	CSVGGQRGSYEQYF	TGCAGCGTGGGTGGACAACGAGGGTCCTACGAGCAGTACTTC
TRBV27	15	TRBD2	TRBJ2-7	-	CASSPTGLAAYEQYF	TGTGCCAGCAGTCCTACTGGACTAGCAGCCTACGAGCAGTACTTC
TRBV7-8	16	TRBD2	TRBJ2-1	-	CASSLRASGPPNEQFF	TGTGCCAGCAGCTTACGTGCTAGCGGACCACCCAATGAGCAGTTCTTC
TRBV19	14	TRBD1	TRBJ2-7	-	CASSRRDSSYEQYF	TGTGCCAGTAGTAGAAGGGACAGCTCCTACGAGCAGTACTTC
TRBV25-1	13	-	TRBJ2-1	-	CASSGVPSNEQFF	TGTGCCAGTTCAGGGGTCCCTTCCAATGAGCAGTTCTTC
TRBV6-5	14	TRBD1	TRBJ2-1	once	CASRRQGGYNEQFF	TGTGCCAGCAGAAGACAGGGGGGGTACAATGAGCAGTTCTTC
TRBV18	11	-	TRBJ2-1	-	CASSLGNEQFF	TGTGCCAGCTCACTGGGGAATGAGCAGTTCTTC
TRBV2	11	-	TRBJ2-1	-	CASSETSEQFF	TGTGCCAGCAGTGAAACTAGCGAGCAGTTCTTC
TRBV29-1	13	-	TRBJ2-7	-	CSVEHGTIGEQYF	TGCAGCGTTGAACATGGGACAATAGGGGAGCAGTACTTC
TRBV5-6	13	-	TRBJ2-7	-	CASSLSLTIGQYF	TGTGCCAGCAGCTTGTCCCTAACGATCGGACAGTACTTC
TRBV30	12	-	TRBJ2-1	-	CAWRASANKQFF	TGTGCCTGGAGGGCCTCAGCTAATAAGCAGTTCTTC
TRBV27	17	-	TRBJ2-4	-	CASSLSAGSKAKNIQYF	TGTGCCAGCAGTTTATCGGCAGGGAGTAAGGCCAAAAACATTCAGTACTTC
TRBV14	17	-	TRBJ2-3	-	CASSQDHGPAIADTQYF	TGTGCCAGCAGCCAAGATCATGGACCCGCCATCGCAGATACGCAGTATTTT
TRBV21-1	14	-	TRBJ2-3	-	CASSYSMGTDTQYF	TGTGCCAGCAGCTACTCCATGGGTACAGATACGCAGTATTTT
TRBV27	14	-	TRBJ1-2	-	CASSLAGANYGYTF	TGTGCCAGCAGTTTGGCGGGAGCTAACTATGGCTACACCTTC
TRBV21-1	14	-	TRBJ2-7	-	CASSKQAGTYEQYF	TGTGCCAGCAGCAAACAGGCAGGTACCTACGAGCAGTACTTC
TRBV5-6	11	-	TRBJ2-4	-	CASSLLNIQYF	TGTGCCAGCAGCTTGTTAAACATTCAGTACTTC
TRBV29-1	10	-	TRBJ1-1	-	CSVRNTEAFF	TGCAGCGTTCGGAACACTGAAGCTTTCTTT
TRBV10-3	14	TRBD1	TRBJ2-7	-	CAISPRTGGYEQYF	TGTGCCATCAGTCCCAGGACAGGGGGCTACGAGCAGTACTTC
TRBV7-6	13	-	TRBJ2-5	once	CASSLAGGETQYF	TGTGCCAGCAGCTTAGCGGGTGGGGAGACCCAGTACTTC
TRBV29-1	15	-	TRBJ2-3	few	CSVFFFTRTSDTQYF	TGCAGCGTTTTTTTCTTTACCCGAACTTCAGATACGCAGTATTTT
TRBV2	16	-	TRBJ2-1	-	CASIISGTSSYNEQFF	TGTGCCAGCATCATAAGCGGAACAAGCTCCTACAATGAGCAGTTCTTC
TRBV30	13	TRBD1	TRBJ1-4	-	CAWAGTVNEKLFF	TGTGCCTGGGCCGGGACAGTAAATGAAAAACTGTTTTTT
TRBV7-8	13	-	TRBJ1-1	-	CASSLVGDREAFF	TGTGCCAGCAGCTTAGTGGGGGACCGTGAAGCTTTCTTT
TRBV7-9	14	TRBD1	TRBJ2-7	-	CASSLPDRNYEQYF	TGTGCCAGCAGCTTACCGGACAGGAATTACGAGCAGTACTTC
TRBV29-1	11	-	TRBJ1-2	-	CSAVDNYGYTF	TGCAGTGCCGTAGATAACTATGGCTACACCTTC
TRBV30	15	-	TRBJ1-1	-	CAWSVGTGRDTEAFF	TGTGCCTGGAGTGTAGGTACAGGTAGGGACACTGAAGCTTTCTTT
TRBV6-6	16	TRBD2	TRBJ2-3	-	CASSLWTSGGSDTQYF	TGTGCCAGCAGTCTTTGGACTAGCGGGGGGTCAGATACGCAGTATTTT
TRBV6-5	15	TRBD2	TRBJ2-3	medium-sized	CASRAGLAGTDTQYF	TGTGCCAGCAGGGCGGGACTAGCAGGCACAGATACGCAGTATTTT
TRBV5-1	13	-	TRBJ1-5	-	CASSLAGEQPQHF	TGCGCCAGCAGCTTGGCGGGGGAACAGCCCCAGCATTTT
TRBV19	16	TRBD2	TRBJ2-2	-	CASSMVPAGGFGELFF	TGTGCCAGTAGTATGGTCCCAGCGGGAGGGTTCGGGGAGCTGTTTTTT
TRBV11-2	11	-	TRBJ2-1	-	CASSFHHEQFF	TGTGCCAGCAGCTTCCATCATGAGCAGTTCTTC
TRBV27	12	-	TRBJ1-1	once	CASSFGSGEAFF	TGTGCCAGCAGTTTCGGGTCCGGTGAAGCTTTCTTT
TRBV29-1	11	-	TRBJ2-1	-	CSAEESDEQFF	TGCAGCGCCGAGGAGTCTGATGAGCAGTTCTTC
TRBV14	15	-	TRBJ2-1	few	CASRGGDRSYNEQFF	TGTGCCAGCAGGGGGGGGGACAGATCCTACAATGAGCAGTTCTTC
TRBV29-1	16	-	TRBJ1-5	once	CSVEENLGPFGQPQHF	TGCAGCGTTGAAGAGAATTTGGGGCCCTTTGGTCAGCCCCAGCATTTT
TRBV9	17	TRBD2	TRBJ2-1	-	CASSSPVRGGPGNEQFF	TGTGCCAGCAGCTCCCCGGTTCGGGGGGGGCCTGGAAATGAGCAGTTCTTC
TRBV2	10	-	TRBJ2-1	-	CASSDNEQFF	TGTGCCAGCAGTGACAATGAGCAGTTCTTC
TRBV7-9	15	TRBD2	TRBJ2-1	-	CASRLTSGVYNEQFF	TGTGCCAGCAGGCTCACTAGCGGGGTGTACAATGAGCAGTTCTTC